Below are 26 T cell receptor beta chains sequenced from a single sample in a study of blood T cells in healthy people across ages. Then a second PCR, running about 6 to 11 cycles, was carried out with a sample-barcoded 5' primer and a J-beta primer mix. TCRdb redid the calling of the 5' RACE reads with MiXCR, one entry per CDR3 protein. The sample yields roughly 730,000 distinct CDR3 sequences, around 50% seen once. Material for sequencing was blood. The source is a middle-aged man in good health.

The rearrangement joins TRBV7-9 to TRBJ1-6, with unresolved D. Germline CDR1 reads SEHNR; CDR2 reads FQNEAQ (reference sequence). V dropped 3 bases and J dropped 9 bases, with 6 bases sitting between them. The CDR3 sequence is 12 residues long. The CDR3 is CASSLEISPLHF. The CDR3 DNA reads TGTGCCAGCAGCTTGGAAATTTCACCCCTCCACTTT.

The chain links TRBV20-1 to TRBJ2-1, with a weak D call TRBD1 (5 bases). V gave up 3 bases and J gave up 4 bases, with 10 bases separating them. Germline V gene lookup returns CDR1 DFQATT and CDR2 SNEGSKA (reference sequence). The length of the CDR3 is 13 residues. As DNA, the CDR3 is TGCAGTGCTAGTGGGAAGGGGTACAATGAGCAGTTCTTC. Translating gives CSASGKGYNEQFF.

The chain has TRBV9 and TRBJ2-3; 8 bases are a match to TRBD2. The ends lost 4 bases at V and 8 bases at J; junction bases unmatched: 12. Germline V gene sequence: CDR1 SGDLS, CDR2 YYNGEE. This CDR3 region has 15 residues. This CDR3 reads CASSPPGPAGGTQYF. DNA for the CDR3: TGTGCCAGCAGCCCACCGGGACCTGCGGGGGGTACGCAGTATTTT.

The V gene is TRBV7-3, the J gene TRBJ2-1; TRBD1 might be the D (5 bases). Germline CDR1 reads SGHTA; CDR2 reads FQGTGA. The CDR3 is 13 residues long. Trimming removed 5 bases from V and 4 bases from J, with 9 bases in between. The CDR3 is CASSDRPYNEQFF. CDR3 in DNA: TGTGCCAGCAGCGACAGACCGTACAATGAGCAGTTCTTC. Using reference TRBV7-3 and TRBJ2-1 for the parts outside the CDR3, the full variable domain is GAGVSQTPSNKVTEKGKYVELRCDPISGHTALYWYRQSLGQGPEFLIYFQGTGAADDSGLPNDRFFAVRPEGSVSTLKIQRTERGDSAVYLCASSDRPYNEQFFGPGTRLTVL.

The CDR3 coding sequence is TGTGCCAGCAGTGTACAGGCAGACTCCTACGAGCAGTACTTC. This encodes CASSVQADSYEQYF. The genes are TRBV6-1 and TRBJ2-7, with D tentatively TRBD1 (5 bases). Trimming pared 4 bases from V and 0 bases from J, leaving 10 bases between. The CDR3 has 14 residues. Germline V CDR1 and CDR2: MNHNS, SASEGT.

V usage is TRBV6-6 and J usage is TRBJ1-4; perhaps TRBD1 as D (5 bases). V gave up 0 bases and J gave up 8 bases, with 16 bases separating them. CDR3 length: 16 amino acids. The V gene's germline CDR1 is MNHNY and CDR2 SVGAGI (reference sequence). The CDR3 reads CASSYSTDAMEEKLFF. The CDR3 bases are TGTGCCAGCAGTTACTCGACAGACGCAATGGAAGAAAAACTGTTTTTT.

This clonotype was seen a handful of times. The genes are TRBV29-1 and TRBJ2-7; no firm D call. CDR1 and CDR2 from the germline V gene are SQVTM and ANQGSEA. The CDR3 spans 13 residues. Trimming cost V 5 bases and J 0 bases, with 11 bases left between them. Here the CDR3 DNA reads TGCAGCGTTTACAGTCCTAACTCCTACGAGCAGTACTTC. Residues: CSVYSPNSYEQYF.

This clonotype turned up a few times. V is TRBV6-4 and J is TRBJ1-2; possibly TRBD1 for D (5 bases). V was pared by 8 bases and J by 5 bases, with 12 bases between. The CDR3 extends over 12 amino acids. Germline CDR1 and CDR2: MRHNA and SNTAGT. CDR3 sequence reads: CASGRQRYGYTF. The CDR3 bases are TGTGCCAGCGGTAGACAGCGGTATGGCTACACCTTC.

The chain recombines TRBV12-3 or TRBV12-4 with TRBJ2-7; D is undetermined. The CDR3 has 12 residues. Trimming left V 2 bases short and J 5 bases short, with 7 bases between. This chain's CDR3 is CASSLRSDEQYF. DNA of the CDR3: TGTGCCAGCAGTTTACGGTCAGACGAGCAGTACTTC.

V and J are TRBV29-1 and TRBJ1-2; no definite D call. This CDR3 comprises 15 residues. V shed 0 bases and J shed 0 bases, with 11 bases lying between them. The germline V gene encodes CDR1 SQVTM and CDR2 ANQGSEA. This CDR3 reads CSVEDPQASNYGYTF. CDR3 coding DNA: TGCAGCGTTGAAGATCCCCAGGCCTCTAACTATGGCTACACCTTC.

The genes are TRBV23-1 and TRBJ2-5; 12 bases are a match to TRBD2. TRBV23-1 is annotated as an ORF whose role is uncertain. The CDR3 consists of 16 residues. The V gene end was trimmed by 8 bases and the J gene end by 5 bases; junction bases not matched to a gene: 12. For the CDR3, the DNA is TGCGCCAGCCGACGACTAGCGGGGGATGTCGGGGAGACCCAGTACTTC. Translated, it gives CASRRLAGDVGETQYF.

The rearrangement uses TRBV3-1 and TRBJ1-2; 7 positions agree with TRBD1. Germline CDR1 and CDR2: LGHDT and YNNKEL (reference sequence). The CDR3 contains 18 residues. V dropped 0 bases and J dropped 6; count of bases not matched to a gene: 16. CDR3 DNA sequence: TGTGCCAGCAGCCAAGATCCTGGACAGGCCCGCGCCGATGATGGCTACACCTTC. Its translation: CASSQDPGQARADDGYTF.

This chain links TRBV9 with TRBJ2-5; TRBD2 matches 9 bases. After removal of 0 bases from V and 5 bases from J, the junction contained 8 bases not matched to a gene. CDR3 size: 16 residues. CDR1 and CDR2 from the germline V gene are SGDLS and YYNGEE. In DNA form, the CDR3 reads TGTGCCAGCAGCGTAGGAGGAGCGGGAGGTGGTGAGACCCAGTACTTC. Protein: CASSVGGAGGGETQYF.

The rearrangement uses TRBV2 and TRBJ2-3, with 14 bases lining up with TRBD2. Germline CDR1 and CDR2: SNHLY and FYNNEI. This CDR3 is built from 16 residues. V lost 5 bases and J lost 3; bases outside the gene matches: 4. The CDR3 reads CASSQRTSGRTDTQYF. The DNA for the CDR3 is TGTGCCAGCAGTCAAAGGACTAGCGGGAGGACAGATACGCAGTATTTT.

The chain joins TRBV28 to TRBJ2-3, with D perhaps matching TRBD1 (5 bases). CDR1 is MDHEN, CDR2 SYDVKM, per germline. The V and J ends lost 6 bases and 0 bases respectively, with 22 bases between them. The CDR3 totals 18 residues. The CDR3 coding sequence is TGTGCCAGCAGCCATCGTAACCGACCCCAGGGCAGCACAGATACGCAGTATTTT. Its protein product is CASSHRNRPQGSTDTQYF.

This clonotype was seen more than once but under ten times. The V call is TRBV15, the J call TRBJ2-1; no clear D. CDR1 is LNHNV and CDR2 is YYDKDF in the germline V gene (reference sequence). V lost 6 bases, J lost 6 bases, and 15 bases lay in between. The length of the CDR3 is 14 residues. The CDR3 DNA reads TGTGCCACCAGGGAGTTGTTGCAGATCAATGAGCAGTTCTTC. As protein: CATRELLQINEQFF. The full variable domain, in which reference TRBV15 and TRBJ2-1 provide the parts outside the CDR3, is DAMVIQNPRYQVTQFGKPVTLSCSQTLNHNVMYWYQQKSSQAPKLLFHYYDKDFNNEADTPDNFQSRRPNTSFCFLDIRSPGLGDTAMYLCATRELLQINEQFFGPGTRLTVL.

This chain connects TRBV12-3 or TRBV12-4 to TRBJ1-2; a weak D match, TRBD1 (6 bases). The CDR3 is 13 residues long. V was shortened by 6 bases and J by 4 bases, with 12 bases between the two germline ends. This chain's CDR3 is CASSLNRAYGYTF. In DNA, the CDR3 is TGTGCCAGCAGCCTAAACAGGGCCTATGGCTACACCTTC.

The chain carries TRBV7-2 and TRBJ2-7, with 7 bases fitting TRBD2. Germline assignment: CDR1 SGHTA and CDR2 FQGNSA. The CDR3 spans 13 residues. Trimming cost V 5 bases and J 5 bases; bases outside gene matches: 6. The CDR3 region has the DNA TGTGCCAGCAGCGGTCTTGCGGGAGACGAGCAGTACTTC. Its translation: CASSGLAGDEQYF.

This clonotype was seen a few times. The V and J genes are TRBV13 and TRBJ2-7; D remains ambiguous. V gave up 2 bases and J gave up 3 bases, with 8 bases separating them. The CDR3 totals 13 residues. Germline CDR1 reads PRHDT; CDR2 reads FYEKMQ (reference sequence). CDR3 in DNA: TGTGCCAGCAGCTTATTGACTCACTACGAGCAGTACTTC. Translated, it gives CASSLLTHYEQYF.

The gene calls are TRBV15 and TRBJ2-1; 8 bases map to TRBD2. There are 15 residues in the CDR3. Germline values: CDR1 LNHNV, CDR2 YYDKDF (reference sequence). With 0 bases clipped from V and 8 bases from J, the junction kept 6 bases outside the gene matches. The CDR3: CATSRDSGEIDEQFF. The CDR3 DNA follows: TGTGCCACCAGCAGAGATAGCGGGGAGATCGATGAGCAGTTCTTC.

This sequence joins TRBV19 and TRBJ1-6; the D gene is possibly TRBD1 (6 bases). The CDR3 consists of 15 residues. V gave up 3 bases and J gave up 8 bases, with 14 bases separating them. The V gene's germline CDR1 is LNHDA and CDR2 SQIVND (reference sequence). CDR3 DNA sequence: TGTGCCAGTAGTATCGCCAGGACAGTCTATTCACCCCTCCACTTT. This sequence encodes CASSIARTVYSPLHF.

The chain uses TRBV14 and TRBJ2-1; 7 positions agree with TRBD2. The length of the CDR3 is 18 residues. CDR1 is SGHDN and CDR2 is FVKESK in the germline V gene. With 3 bases clipped from V and 0 bases from J, the junction kept 11 bases outside the gene matches. DNA for the CDR3: TGTGCCAGCAGCCAGGCCGTAGCGGGTAAACTCTCCTACAATGAGCAGTTCTTC. This encodes CASSQAVAGKLSYNEQFF.

V gene TRBV10-3 combines with J gene TRBJ2-3; 9 bases fit TRBD1. V was clipped by 6 bases and J by 3 bases; unmatched bases: 4. CDR1 is ENHRY and CDR2 is SYGVKD in the germline V gene. The CDR3 spans 14 residues. The CDR3: CAIRGTGQTDTQYF. For the CDR3, the DNA is TGTGCCATCAGGGGGACAGGGCAAACAGATACGCAGTATTTT.

The V call is TRBV28, the J call TRBJ1-5, with a possible D match to TRBD1 (5 bases). Trimming removed 6 bases at V and 0 bases at J, with 18 bases between. This CDR3 is built from 17 residues. Germline V gene data show CDR1 as MDHEN and CDR2 as SYDVKM. The CDR3 DNA sequence: TGTGCCAGCAGCTCGCCGACAGAAGCTTTTAGCAATCAGCCCCAGCATTTT. Translation gives CASSSPTEAFSNQPQHF.

V usage is TRBV10-3 and J usage is TRBJ2-3; TRBD2 matches 11 bases. Per the germline V gene, CDR1 is ENHRY and CDR2 is SYGVKD. The CDR3 sequence is 17 residues long. Trimming took 2 bases from V and 4 from J; bases not matched to a gene: 8. The CDR3 coding sequence is TGTGCCATCAGTGAGGAGCTAGCGGGGGGTTCTTCAGATACGCAGTATTTT. The encoded protein is CAISEELAGGSSDTQYF.

This clonotype was seen a few times. The chain carries TRBV5-1 and TRBJ2-7; TRBD2 matches 14 bases. V lost 7 bases and J lost 5; bases outside the gene matches: 11. Germline V gives CDR1 SGHRS, CDR2 YFSETQ. This CDR3 contains 16 residues. CDR3 amino acids: CASGTSGSPRGHEQYF. The DNA for the CDR3 is TGCGCCAGCGGGACTAGCGGGAGCCCTCGAGGCCACGAGCAGTACTTC.